The 10 T cell receptor beta chains listed next were all sequenced from one sample in a study of T cells in Graves' hyperthyroidism and ophthalmopathy. TCR beta CDR3 regions were amplified from RNA transcripts. Researchers ran a first-round RT-PCR on the TCR CDR3 using the HTBI primer set. A single record per CDR3 protein comes from TCRdb applying MiXCR to the multiplex PCR reads. The profile covers approximately 590,000 distinct CDR3 sequences, with around 14% appearing a single time and under 8% taken by the ten largest. Sequencing input: blood. The receptors come from a woman younger than 45 with Graves' hyperthyroidism.

This clonotype showed up many times. The chain recombines TRBV5-1 with TRBJ2-2, with D tentatively TRBD1 or TRBD2 (6 bases each). CDR1 and CDR2 from the germline V gene are SGHRS and YFSETQ. V was pared by 4 bases and J by 0 bases, with 13 bases between. The CDR3 totals 16 residues. This CDR3 is CASSPVGGSNTGELFF. As DNA, the CDR3 is TGCGCCAGCAGCCCCGTCGGGGGCTCGAACACCGGGGAGCTGTTTTTT. Based on the CDR3 plus reference TRBV5-1 and TRBJ2-2, the full variable domain is KAGVTQTPRYLIKTRGQQVTLSCSPISGHRSVSWYQQTPGQGLQFLFEYFSETQRNKGNFPGRFSGRQFSNSRSEMNVSTLELGDSALYLCASSPVGGSNTGELFFGEGSRLTVL.

The sample holds a few counts of this clonotype. The rearrangement links TRBV7-8 to TRBJ2-4; 10 bases agree with TRBD1. The CDR3 runs to 16 residues. Germline V gene data show CDR1 as SGHVS and CDR2 as FQNEAQ. J was trimmed by 2 bases and V by 4 bases; bases with no gene match: 5. In nucleotides, the CDR3 is TGTGCCAGCAGCTCCGGGACAGGGGTGACCAAAAACATTCAGTACTTC. It is translated as CASSSGTGVTKNIQYF.

In this sample, this clonotype turned up a few times. The chain combines TRBV19 with TRBJ2-2; D might be TRBD2 (7 bases). The germline V and J ends were trimmed by 10 bases and 2 bases, with 17 bases remaining between them. Germline loops: CDR1 LNHDA, CDR2 SQIVND (reference sequence). The CDR3 has 15 residues. The CDR3 protein is CATNGGQKNTGELFF. The DNA of the CDR3 is TGTGCCACTAACGGGGGGCAGAAAAACACCGGGGAGCTGTTTTTT.

This clonotype was seen many times. The rearrangement links TRBV30 to TRBJ2-3; D call uncertain. Germline V CDR1 and CDR2: GTSNPN, SVGIG (reference sequence). V was clipped by 2 bases and J by 10 bases, with 10 bases between them. The CDR3 loop spans 11 amino acids. The CDR3 bases are TGTGCCTGGAGTTCAGGAGAGGCGCAGTATTTT. Encoded protein: CAWSSGEAQYF.

The chain employs TRBV3-1 and TRBJ1-5, with 9 bases that match TRBD1. Germline trimming cut 4 bases from V and 4 bases from J; bases unmatched to any gene: 5. CDR1 is LGHDT and CDR2 is YNNKEL in the germline V gene (reference sequence). This CDR3 region has 15 residues. This chain's CDR3 is CASSPQGAFNQPQHF. As DNA, the CDR3 is TGTGCCAGCAGCCCACAGGGGGCCTTTAATCAGCCCCAGCATTTT.

The genes are TRBV19 and TRBJ1-1; maybe TRBD1 (6 bases). This CDR3 region has 17 residues. Trimming took off 7 bases at V and 0 bases at J, with 21 bases between the two ends. Germline V gene lookup returns CDR1 LNHDA and CDR2 SQIVND (reference sequence). The CDR3 coding sequence is TGTGCCAGTACCAACCTACCGAACAGGGTTCTGAACACTGAAGCTTTCTTT. This translates into CASTNLPNRVLNTEAFF.

This clonotype was counted at least ten times. This chain joins TRBV6-5 and TRBJ1-2; D unresolved. Germline values: CDR1 MNHEY, CDR2 SVGAGI. This CDR3 is built from 14 residues. The V and J ends lost 2 bases and 3 bases respectively, with 10 bases between them. The CDR3 reads CASSYIGSDYGYTF. CDR3 coding DNA: TGTGCCAGCAGTTACATCGGCAGCGACTATGGCTACACCTTC.

In this sample, this clonotype turned up a few times. V is TRBV7-9 and J is TRBJ1-2; a possible D gene is TRBD1 (6 bases). The length of the CDR3 is 16 residues. Germline CDR1 SEHNR, CDR2 FQNEAQ (reference sequence). Between the trimmed V and J ends, which lost 5 bases and 0 bases, there was a span of 16 bases. The CDR3 loop is CASSPFLAGANYGYTF. CDR3 coding DNA: TGTGCCAGCAGCCCATTCCTAGCAGGGGCTAACTATGGCTACACCTTC.

This clonotype has more than one count but fewer than ten. J is TRBJ2-3 and V is TRBV7-8; maybe TRBD2 (5 bases). Looked up from germline, CDR1 is SGHVS and CDR2 is FQNEAQ. The CDR3 is 16 amino acids. V was shortened by 3 bases and J by 6 bases, with 19 bases between the two germline ends. CDR3 DNA sequence: TGTGCCAGCAGCTTGTCAACCAGCGGTCGTGGGGATACGCAGTATTTT. Translating it yields CASSLSTSGRGDTQYF.

This clonotype was found a few times. The V and J genes are TRBV5-5 and TRBJ1-4, with D perhaps matching TRBD1 (5 bases). The CDR3 totals 17 residues. The V and J ends lost 2 bases and 6 bases respectively, with 20 bases between them. Germline V gene sequence: CDR1 SGHKS, CDR2 YYEKEE (reference sequence). The CDR3 region is CASSLAEAGSFHEKLFF. In DNA, the CDR3 is TGTGCCAGCAGCTTAGCCGAGGCAGGGTCGTTTCATGAAAAACTGTTTTTT. Full variable domain (rest looked up from reference TRBV5-5 and TRBJ1-4): DAGVTQSPTHLIKTRGQQVTLRCSPISGHKSVSWYQQVLGQGPQFIFQYYEKEERGRGNFPDRFSARQFPNYSSELNVNALLLGDSALYLCASSLAEAGSFHEKLFFGSGTQLSVL.